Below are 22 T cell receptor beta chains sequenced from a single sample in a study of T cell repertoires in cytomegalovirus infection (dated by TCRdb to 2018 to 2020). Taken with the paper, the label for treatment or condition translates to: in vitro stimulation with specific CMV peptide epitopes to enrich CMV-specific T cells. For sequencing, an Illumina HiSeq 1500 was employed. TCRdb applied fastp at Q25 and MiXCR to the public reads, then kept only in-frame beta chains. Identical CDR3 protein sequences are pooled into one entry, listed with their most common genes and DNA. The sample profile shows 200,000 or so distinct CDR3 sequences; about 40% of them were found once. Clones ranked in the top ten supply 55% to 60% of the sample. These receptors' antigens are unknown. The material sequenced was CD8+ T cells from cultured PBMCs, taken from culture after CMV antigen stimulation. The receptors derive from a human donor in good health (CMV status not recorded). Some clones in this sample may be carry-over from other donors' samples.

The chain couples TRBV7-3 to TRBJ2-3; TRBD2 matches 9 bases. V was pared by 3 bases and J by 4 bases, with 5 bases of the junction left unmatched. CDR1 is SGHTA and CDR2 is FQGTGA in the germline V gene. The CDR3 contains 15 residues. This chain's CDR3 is CASSFSGSRPDTQYF. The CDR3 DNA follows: TGTGCCAGCAGCTTTAGCGGGAGCCGCCCAGATACGCAGTATTTT.

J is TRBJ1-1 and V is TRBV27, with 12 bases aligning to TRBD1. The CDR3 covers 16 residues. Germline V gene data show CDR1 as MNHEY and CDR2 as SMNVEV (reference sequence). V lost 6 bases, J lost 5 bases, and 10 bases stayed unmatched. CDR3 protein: CASSRLPGQGATEAFF. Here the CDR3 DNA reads TGTGCCAGCAGCCGTCTGCCGGGACAGGGGGCGACTGAAGCTTTCTTT.

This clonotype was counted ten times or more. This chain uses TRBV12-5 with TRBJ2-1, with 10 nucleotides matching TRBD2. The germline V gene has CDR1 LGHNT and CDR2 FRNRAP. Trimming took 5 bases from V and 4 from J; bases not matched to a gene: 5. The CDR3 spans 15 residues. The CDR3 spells CASGDGTSDYNEQFF. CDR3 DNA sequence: TGTGCTAGTGGTGACGGGACTAGCGATTACAATGAGCAGTTCTTC.

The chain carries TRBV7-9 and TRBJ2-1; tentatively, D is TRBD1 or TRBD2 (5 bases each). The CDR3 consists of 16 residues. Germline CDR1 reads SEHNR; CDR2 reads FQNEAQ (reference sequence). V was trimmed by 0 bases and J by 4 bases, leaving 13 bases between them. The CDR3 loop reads CASSLAGDDRYNEQFF. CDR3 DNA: TGTGCCAGCAGCTTAGCAGGGGACGACAGATACAATGAGCAGTTCTTC.

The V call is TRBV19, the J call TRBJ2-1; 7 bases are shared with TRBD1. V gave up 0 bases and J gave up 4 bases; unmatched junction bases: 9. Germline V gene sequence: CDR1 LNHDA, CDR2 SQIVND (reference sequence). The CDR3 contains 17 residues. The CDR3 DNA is TGTGCCAGTAGTATAGATCAAGAGGGGGCTGTATACAATGAGCAGTTCTTC. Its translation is CASSIDQEGAVYNEQFF.

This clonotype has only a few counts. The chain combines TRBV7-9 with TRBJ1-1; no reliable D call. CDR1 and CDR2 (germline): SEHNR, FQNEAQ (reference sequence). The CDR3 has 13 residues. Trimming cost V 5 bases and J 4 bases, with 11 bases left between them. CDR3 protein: CASSPPESTEAFF. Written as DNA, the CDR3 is TGTGCCAGCAGCCCTCCCGAAAGCACTGAAGCTTTCTTT.

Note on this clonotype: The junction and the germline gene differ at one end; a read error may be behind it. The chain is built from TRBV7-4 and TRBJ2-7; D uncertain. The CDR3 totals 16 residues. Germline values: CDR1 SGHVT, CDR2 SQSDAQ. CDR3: CASSPTTATPSYEQYF. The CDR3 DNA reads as TGTGCAAGCAGCCCTACTACAGCTACCCCATCCTACGAGCAGTACTTC.

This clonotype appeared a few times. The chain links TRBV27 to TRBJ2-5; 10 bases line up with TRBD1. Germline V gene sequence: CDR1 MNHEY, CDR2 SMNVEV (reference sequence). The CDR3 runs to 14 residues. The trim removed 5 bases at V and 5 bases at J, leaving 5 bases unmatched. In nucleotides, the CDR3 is TGTGCCAGCAGTCCCCCGGGACAGGGGGAGACCCAGTACTTC. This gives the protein CASSPPGQGETQYF.

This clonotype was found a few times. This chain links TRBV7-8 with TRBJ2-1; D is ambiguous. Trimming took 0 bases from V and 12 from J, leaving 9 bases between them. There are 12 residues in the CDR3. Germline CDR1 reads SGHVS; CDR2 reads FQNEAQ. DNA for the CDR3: TGTGCCAGCAGCTTAGCCTCTCCTAGGCAGTTCTTC. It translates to CASSLASPRQFF.

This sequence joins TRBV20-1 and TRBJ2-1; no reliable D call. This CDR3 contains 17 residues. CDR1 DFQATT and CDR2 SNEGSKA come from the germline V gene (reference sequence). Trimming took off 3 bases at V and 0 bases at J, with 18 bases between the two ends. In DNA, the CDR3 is TGCAGTGCTAGCCGCGATTTAGTCTATATCTCCTACAATGAGCAGTTCTTC. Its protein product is CSASRDLVYISYNEQFF.

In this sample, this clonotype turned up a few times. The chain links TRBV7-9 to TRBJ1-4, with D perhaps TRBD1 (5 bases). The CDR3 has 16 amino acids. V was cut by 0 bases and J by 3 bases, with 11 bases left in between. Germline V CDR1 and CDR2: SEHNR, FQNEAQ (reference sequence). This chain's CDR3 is CASSLARGRANEKLFF. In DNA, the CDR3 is TGTGCCAGCAGCTTAGCCCGGGGGAGGGCTAATGAAAAACTGTTTTTT.

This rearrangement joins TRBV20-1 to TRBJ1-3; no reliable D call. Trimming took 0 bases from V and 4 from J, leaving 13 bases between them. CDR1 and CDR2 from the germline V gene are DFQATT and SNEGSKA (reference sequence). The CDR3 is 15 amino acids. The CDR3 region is CSARDIEGDGNTIYF. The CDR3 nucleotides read TGCAGTGCTAGAGATATTGAGGGTGACGGAAACACCATATATTTT.

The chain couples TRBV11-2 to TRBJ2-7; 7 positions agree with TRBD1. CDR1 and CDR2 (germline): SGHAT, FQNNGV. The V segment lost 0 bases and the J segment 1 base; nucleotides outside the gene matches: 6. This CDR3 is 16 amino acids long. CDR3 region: CASSLEEGAESYEQYF. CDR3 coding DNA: TGTGCCAGCAGCTTAGAAGAGGGGGCGGAATCCTACGAGCAGTACTTC. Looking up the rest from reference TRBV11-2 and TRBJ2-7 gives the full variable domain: EAGVAQSPRYKIIEKRQSVAFWCNPISGHATLYWYQQILGQGPKLLIQFQNNGVVDDSQLPKDRFSAERLKGVDSTLKIQPAKLEDSAVYLCASSLEEGAESYEQYFGPGTRLTVT.

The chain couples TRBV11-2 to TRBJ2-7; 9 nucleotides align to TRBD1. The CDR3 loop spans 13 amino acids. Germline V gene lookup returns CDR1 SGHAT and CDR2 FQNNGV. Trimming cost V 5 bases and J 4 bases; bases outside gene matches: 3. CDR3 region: CASSEDRGYEQYF. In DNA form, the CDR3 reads TGTGCCAGCAGCGAAGACAGGGGGTACGAGCAGTACTTC.

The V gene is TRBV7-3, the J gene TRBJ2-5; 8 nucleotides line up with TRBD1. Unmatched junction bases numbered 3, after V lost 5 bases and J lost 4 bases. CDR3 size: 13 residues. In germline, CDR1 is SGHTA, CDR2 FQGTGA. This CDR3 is CASSTDRGETQYF. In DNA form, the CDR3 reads TGTGCCAGCAGCACTGACAGGGGAGAGACCCAGTACTTC.

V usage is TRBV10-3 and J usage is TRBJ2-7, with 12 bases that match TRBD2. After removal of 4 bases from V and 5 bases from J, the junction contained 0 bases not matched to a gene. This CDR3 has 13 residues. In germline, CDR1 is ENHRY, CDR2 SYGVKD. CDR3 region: CAISGLAGDEQYF. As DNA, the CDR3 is TGTGCCATCAGTGGACTAGCGGGAGACGAGCAGTACTTC.

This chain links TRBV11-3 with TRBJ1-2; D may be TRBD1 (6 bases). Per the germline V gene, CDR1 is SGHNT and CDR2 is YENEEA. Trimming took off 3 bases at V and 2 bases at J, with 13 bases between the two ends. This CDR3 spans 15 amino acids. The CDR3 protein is CASSLKNRVNYGYTF. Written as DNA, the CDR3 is TGTGCCAGCAGCTTGAAGAACAGGGTAAACTATGGCTACACCTTC.

Written as DNA, the CDR3 is TGTGCCAGCAGCTTAGCACTAGCGGGTACCTACGAGCAGTACTTC. Amino acids: CASSLALAGTYEQYF. The J gene is TRBJ2-7, the V gene TRBV5-6, with 9 bases identical to TRBD2. The ends lost 2 bases at V and 2 bases at J; junction bases unmatched: 5. The CDR3 extends over 15 amino acids. Germline V CDR1 and CDR2: SGHDT, YYEEEE.

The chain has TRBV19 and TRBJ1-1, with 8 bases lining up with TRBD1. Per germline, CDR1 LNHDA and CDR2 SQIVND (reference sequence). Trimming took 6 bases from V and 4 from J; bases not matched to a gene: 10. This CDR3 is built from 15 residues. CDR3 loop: CASSPNQGARTEAFF. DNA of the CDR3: TGTGCCAGTAGCCCCAACCAGGGGGCGCGCACTGAAGCTTTCTTT.

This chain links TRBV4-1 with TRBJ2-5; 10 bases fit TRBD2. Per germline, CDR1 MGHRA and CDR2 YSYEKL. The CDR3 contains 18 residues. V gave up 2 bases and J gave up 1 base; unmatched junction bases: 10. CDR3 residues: CASSQKTPQRGGQETQYF. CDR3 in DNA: TGCGCCAGCAGCCAAAAGACCCCCCAGCGGGGGGGCCAAGAGACCCAGTACTTC.

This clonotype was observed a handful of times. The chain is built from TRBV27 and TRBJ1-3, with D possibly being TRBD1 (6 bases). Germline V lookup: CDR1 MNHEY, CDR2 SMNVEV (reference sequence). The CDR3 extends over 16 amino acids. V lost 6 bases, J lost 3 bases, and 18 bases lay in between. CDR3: CASSSRRGLHGNTIYF. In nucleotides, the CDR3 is TGTGCCAGCAGCTCCCGGCGGGGGCTACATGGAAACACCATATATTTT.

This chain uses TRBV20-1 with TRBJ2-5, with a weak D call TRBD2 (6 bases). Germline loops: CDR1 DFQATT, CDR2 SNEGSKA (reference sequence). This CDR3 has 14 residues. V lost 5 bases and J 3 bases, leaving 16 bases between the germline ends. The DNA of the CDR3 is TGCAGTGCTCGGCGGGCGGGGCACGAAGAGACCCAGTACTTC. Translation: CSARRAGHEETQYF.